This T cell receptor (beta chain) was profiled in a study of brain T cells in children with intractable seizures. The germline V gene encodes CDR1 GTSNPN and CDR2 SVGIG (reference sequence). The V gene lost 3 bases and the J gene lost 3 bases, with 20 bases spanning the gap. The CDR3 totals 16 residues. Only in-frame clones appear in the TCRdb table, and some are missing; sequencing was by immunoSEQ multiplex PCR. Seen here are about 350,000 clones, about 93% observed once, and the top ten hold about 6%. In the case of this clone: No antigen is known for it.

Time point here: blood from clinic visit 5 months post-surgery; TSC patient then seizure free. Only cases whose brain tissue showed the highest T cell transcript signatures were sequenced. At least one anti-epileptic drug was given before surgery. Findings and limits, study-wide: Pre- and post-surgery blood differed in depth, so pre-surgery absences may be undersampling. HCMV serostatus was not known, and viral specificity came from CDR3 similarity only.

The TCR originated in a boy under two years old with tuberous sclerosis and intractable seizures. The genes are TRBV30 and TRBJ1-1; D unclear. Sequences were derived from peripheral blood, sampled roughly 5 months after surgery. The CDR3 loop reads CAWRRWQTGADTEAFF. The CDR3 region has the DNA TGTGCCTGGAGGCGGTGGCAGACTGGCGCGGACACTGAAGCTTTCTTT.